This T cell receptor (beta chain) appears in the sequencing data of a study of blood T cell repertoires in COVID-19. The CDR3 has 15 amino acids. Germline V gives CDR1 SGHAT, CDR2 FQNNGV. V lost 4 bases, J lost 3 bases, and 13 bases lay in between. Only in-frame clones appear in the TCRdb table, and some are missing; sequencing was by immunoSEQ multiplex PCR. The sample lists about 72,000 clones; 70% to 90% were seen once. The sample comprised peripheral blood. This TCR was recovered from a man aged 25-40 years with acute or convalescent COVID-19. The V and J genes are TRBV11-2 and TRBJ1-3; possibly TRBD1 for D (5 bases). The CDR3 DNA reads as TGTGCCAGCAGCTCGATAAGGGGTATTGGAAACACCATATATTTT. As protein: CASSSIRGIGNTIYF.